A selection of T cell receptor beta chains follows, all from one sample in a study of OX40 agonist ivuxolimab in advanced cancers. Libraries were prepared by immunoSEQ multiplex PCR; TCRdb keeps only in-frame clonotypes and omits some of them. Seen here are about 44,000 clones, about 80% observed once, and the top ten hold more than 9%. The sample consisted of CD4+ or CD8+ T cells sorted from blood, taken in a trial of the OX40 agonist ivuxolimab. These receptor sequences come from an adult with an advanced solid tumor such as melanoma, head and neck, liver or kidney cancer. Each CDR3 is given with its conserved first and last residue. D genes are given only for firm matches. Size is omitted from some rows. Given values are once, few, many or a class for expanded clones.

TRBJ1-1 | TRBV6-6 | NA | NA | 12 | TGTGCCAGCAGTTACTCGAACACTGAAGCTTTCTTT | CASSYSNTEAFF
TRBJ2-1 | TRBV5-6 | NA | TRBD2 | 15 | TGTGCCAGCAGCCAGGGACTAGCCGCCTACAATGAGCAGTTCTTC | CASSQGLAAYNEQFF
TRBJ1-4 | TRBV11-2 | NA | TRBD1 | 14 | TGTGCCAGCAGCTTTGACAGGGGTAGAGAAAAACTGTTTTTT | CASSFDRGREKLFF
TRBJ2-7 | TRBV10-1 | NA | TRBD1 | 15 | TGCGCCAGCTCTCCTCTCTTGGGACAGGGCTACGAGCAGTACTTC | CASSPLLGQGYEQYF
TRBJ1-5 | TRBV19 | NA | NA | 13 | TGTGCCAGTAGTATAGGCTCGAGTCAGCCCCAGCATTTT | CASSIGSSQPQHF
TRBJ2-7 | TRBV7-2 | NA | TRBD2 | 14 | TGTGCCAGCAGCTCTAGCGGGAACTCCTACGAGCAGTACTTC | CASSSSGNSYEQYF
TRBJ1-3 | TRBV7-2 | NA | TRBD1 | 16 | TGTGCCAGCAGCTTAGTTACAGGGGGCCCTGGAAACACCATATATTTT | CASSLVTGGPGNTIYF
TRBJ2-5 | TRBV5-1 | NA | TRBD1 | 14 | TGCGCCAGCAGCGAGGACAGGGACCTCGAGACCCAGTACTTC | CASSEDRDLETQYF
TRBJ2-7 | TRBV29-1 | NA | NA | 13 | TGCAGCGCCTCCGGGACTTACCCCTACGAGCAGTACTTC | CSASGTYPYEQYF
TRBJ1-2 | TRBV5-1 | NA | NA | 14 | TGCGCCAGCAGCTTGGCCGAGGGGTTGAGTGGCTACACCTTC | CASSLAEGLSGYTF
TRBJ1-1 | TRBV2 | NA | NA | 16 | TGTGCCAGCAGAAACACAGGGTATCGGGGGAACACTGAAGCTTTCTTT | CASRNTGYRGNTEAFF
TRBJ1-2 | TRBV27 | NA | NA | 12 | TGTGCCGGACCGACAGAGCTCTATGGCTACACCTTC | CAGPTELYGYTF
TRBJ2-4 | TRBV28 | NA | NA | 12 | TGTGCCAGCACATCGCAGAGGGACATTCAGTACTTC | CASTSQRDIQYF
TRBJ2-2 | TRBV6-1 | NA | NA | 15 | TGTGCCAGCAGTGAAATGCAACTGAACACCGGGGAGCTGTTTTTT | CASSEMQLNTGELFF
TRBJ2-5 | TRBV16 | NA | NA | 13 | TGTGCCAGCAGCCAATCAAGGTCCGGGACCCAGTACTTC | CASSQSRSGTQYF
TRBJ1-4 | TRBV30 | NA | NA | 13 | TGTGCCTGGAGTGGGATAGGGAATGAAAAACTGTTTTTT | CAWSGIGNEKLFF
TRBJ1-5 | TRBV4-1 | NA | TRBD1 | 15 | TGCGCCAGCAGCCAACCCGACAGGGGCAGGCAGCCCCAGCATTTT | CASSQPDRGRQPQHF
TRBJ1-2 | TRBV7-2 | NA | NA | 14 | TGCGCCAGCAGCCAAGATTTCGGGTCGATGGGCTACACCTTC | CASSQDFGSMGYTF
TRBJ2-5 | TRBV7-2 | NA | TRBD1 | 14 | TGTGCCAGCAGCCGGTGGACAGGGCAAGAGACCCAGTACTTC | CASSRWTGQETQYF
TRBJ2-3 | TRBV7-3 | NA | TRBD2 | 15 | TGTGCCAGCAGCTCCCCTAGCGGGGGCACAGATACGCAGTATTTT | CASSSPSGGTDTQYF
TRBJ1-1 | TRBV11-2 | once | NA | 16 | TGTGCCAGCAGCTTAGTAGGGCAGTCAAGGAACACTGAAGCTTTCTTT | CASSLVGQSRNTEAFF
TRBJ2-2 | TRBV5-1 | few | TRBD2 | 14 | TGCGCCAGCCAGGGACTAGCGGGAGCCGGGGAGCTGTTTTTT | CASQGLAGAGELFF